A selection of T cell receptor beta chains follows, all from one sample in a study of regulatory T cells in long-lasting Graves disease. TCRdb used MiXCR to reprocess the multiplex PCR reads, holding one entry per CDR3 protein. In the table there are hundreds of thousands of distinct CDR3 sequences, around 15% of which are singletons. This same sample was also part of a study on T cells in Graves' hyperthyroidism and ophthalmopathy.

Source: peripheral blood mononuclear cells (PBMCs), taken at new diagnosis, from a patient treated with antithyroid drugs. The receptors shown here come from a woman aged 35-65 years with Graves disease. CDR3s include the opening cysteine and the closing phenylalanine or tryptophan. The D gene is left open where the match is weak. The size entry is marked missing in some rows and otherwise reads once, few, many or a size class.

>TRBJ2-7|TRBV12-3/TRBV12-4|NA|NA
CASTDWLGEQYF
TGTGCCAGCACGGACTGGTTGGGCGAGCAGTACTTC
>TRBJ1-1|TRBV27|many|NA
CASSPGFSNTEAFF
TGTGCCAGCAGCCCAGGGTTTTCGAACACTGAAGCTTTCTTT
>TRBJ1-1|TRBV9|few|NA
CASRRGLDTEAFF
TGTGCCAGCAGACGCGGGCTAGACACTGAAGCTTTCTTT
>TRBJ2-3|TRBV2|many|TRBD2
CATTPGTSGGNTQYF
TGTGCCACCACACCCGGGACTAGCGGGGGGAATACGCAGTATTTT
>TRBJ1-1|TRBV20-1|few|NA
CSARESNTEAFF
TGCAGTGCTAGAGAGAGCAACACTGAAGCTTTCTTT
>TRBJ2-1|TRBV5-1|NA|NA
CASSLTADNEQFF
TGCGCCAGCAGCTTGACCGCAGACAATGAGCAGTTCTTC
>TRBJ2-2|TRBV19|NA|TRBD1
CASSMRDRKTGELFF
TGTGCCAGTAGTATGCGGGACAGGAAGACCGGGGAGCTGTTTTTT
>TRBJ1-1|TRBV5-1|many|NA
CASSLEGPWTEAFF
TGCGCCAGCAGCTTGGAAGGGCCGTGGACTGAAGCTTTCTTT
>TRBJ2-1|TRBV7-9|once|NA
CASTLLSEQFF
TGTGCCAGCACTTTGTTGAGTGAGCAGTTCTTC
>TRBJ1-6|TRBV9|NA|NA
CASSVGPGSLNSPLHF
TGTGCCAGCAGCGTAGGTCCCGGGTCCCTTAATTCACCCCTCCACTTT